The 17 T cell receptor beta chains listed next were all sequenced from one sample in a study of blood T cell repertoires in COVID-19. Produced via immunoSEQ multiplex PCR; TCRdb's table is partial and in-frame only. The sample has more than 350,000 clones; 80% to 90% are singletons. The sequenced sample was PBMCs or T cells enriched from blood (not recorded which). All receptors come from a man aged 18 to 35 who had recovered from COVID-19.

The genes are TRBV5-1 and TRBJ1-1; D might be TRBD1 (5 bases). Trimming removed 0 bases at V and 7 bases at J, with 13 bases between. Germline CDR1 SGHRS, CDR2 YFSETQ. CDR3 length: 14 amino acids. CDR3 region: CASSLGQGYNEAFF. CDR3 DNA: TGCGCCAGCAGCTTGGGGCAGGGATACAATGAAGCTTTCTTT.

The chain employs TRBV2 and TRBJ1-5, with 8 bases that match TRBD1. The CDR3 is 15 residues long. Trimming cost V 5 bases and J 2 bases; bases outside gene matches: 5. CDR1 SNHLY and CDR2 FYNNEI come from the germline V gene. CDR3 sequence: CASSTGTGGNQPQHF. The CDR3 DNA follows: TGTGCCAGCAGTACAGGGACAGGCGGCAATCAGCCCCAGCATTTT.

This chain connects TRBV19 to TRBJ2-3; possibly TRBD2 for D (5 bases). CDR3 length: 16 residues. Trimming cost V 3 bases and J 2 bases, with 15 bases left between them. Germline assignment: CDR1 LNHDA and CDR2 SQIVND (reference sequence). In DNA, the CDR3 is TGTGCCAGTAGTATTAATCTGGGAGCGTCCACAGATACGCAGTATTTT. Translated, it gives CASSINLGASTDTQYF.

CDR3 amino acids: CASSLGRYEKLFF. The CDR3 bases are TGTGCCAGCAGCTTAGGCCGTTACGAAAAACTGTTTTTT. The V gene is TRBV7-3, the J gene TRBJ1-4; no definite D call. This CDR3 has 13 amino acids. The ends were cut back, 2 bases at V and 8 bases at J, with 9 bases in the middle. Germline V gives CDR1 SGHTA, CDR2 FQGTGA. Full variable domain (missing parts from reference TRBV7-3 and TRBJ1-4): GAGVSQTPSNKVTEKGKYVELRCDPISGHTALYWYRQSLGQGPEFLIYFQGTGAADDSGLPNDRFFAVRPEGSVSTLKIQRTERGDSAVYLCASSLGRYEKLFFGSGTQLSVL.

CDR3 in amino acids: CASKDRDTYNEQFF. The CDR3 nucleotides read TGTGCCAGTAAAGACAGGGATACCTACAATGAGCAGTTCTTC. V usage is TRBV19 and J usage is TRBJ2-1; 7 bases align to TRBD1. V lost 7 bases, J lost 2 bases, and 5 bases stayed unmatched. Germline V gene lookup returns CDR1 LNHDA and CDR2 SQIVND (reference sequence). This CDR3 has 14 amino acids.

This clone was seen once. The chain joins TRBV30 to TRBJ1-2; a possible D gene is TRBD1 (5 bases). Germline loops: CDR1 GTSNPN, CDR2 SVGIG (reference sequence). V lost 8 bases and J 1 base, leaving 14 bases between the germline ends. The CDR3 has 13 residues. CDR3 amino acids: CAGGWAFNYGYTF. The CDR3 DNA reads TGTGCCGGGGGGTGGGCCTTTAACTATGGCTACACCTTC.

This clone has more than one count but fewer than ten. The chain links TRBV7-9 to TRBJ2-5; a possible D gene is TRBD1 (7 bases). Germline CDR1 reads SEHNR; CDR2 reads FQNEAQ (reference sequence). This CDR3 has 15 amino acids. The V and J ends lost 1 base and 5 bases respectively, with 14 bases between them. The CDR3 coding sequence is TGTGCCAGCAGCTTAGACGGCGCAGGGGGGGAGACCCAGTACTTC. Translated: CASSLDGAGGETQYF. Drawing the rest from reference TRBV7-9 and TRBJ2-5, the complete variable domain is DTGVSQNPRHKITKRGQNVTFRCDPISEHNRLYWYRQTLGQGPEFLTYFQNEAQLEKSRLLSDRFSAERPKGSFSTLEIQRTEQGDSAMYLCASSLDGAGGETQYFGPGTRLLVL.

This sequence joins TRBV18 and TRBJ2-5; perhaps TRBD2 as D (6 bases). The germline gives CDR1 KGHSH, CDR2 LQKENI. V was shortened by 2 bases and J by 2 bases, with 9 bases between the two germline ends. The CDR3 totals 14 residues. CDR3 nucleotide sequence: TGTGCCAGCTCACCATTAGCGGCACAAGAGACCCAGTACTTC. Translating it yields CASSPLAAQETQYF. Variable domain in full (rest from reference TRBV18 and TRBJ2-5): NAGVMQNPRHLVRRRGQEARLRCSPMKGHSHVYWYRQLPEEGLKFMVYLQKENIIDESGMPKERFSAEFPKEGPSILRIQQVVRGDSAAYFCASSPLAAQETQYFGPGTRLLVL.

The V gene is TRBV7-9, the J gene TRBJ2-3; D perhaps matches TRBD1 (6 bases). Looked up from germline, CDR1 is SEHNR and CDR2 is FQNEAQ (reference sequence). The V end was cut by 3 bases, the J end by 3 bases, with 13 bases between. The CDR3 spans 15 residues. CDR3 coding DNA: TGTGCCAGCAGCTTGGACCAGGGGTTGACAGATACGCAGTATTTT. As protein: CASSLDQGLTDTQYF.

CDR3 bases: TGTGCCAGCAGCACCCGCAGGGAAGATACGCAGTATTTT. Amino acids: CASSTRREDTQYF. The chain is built from TRBV27 and TRBJ2-3; a weak D match, TRBD1 (5 bases). This CDR3 spans 13 amino acids. The germline V gene has CDR1 MNHEY and CDR2 SMNVEV (reference sequence). V was shortened by 6 bases and J by 5 bases, with 12 bases between the two germline ends.

V gene TRBV7-9 combines with J gene TRBJ1-1; D might be TRBD1 (5 bases). The CDR3 has 14 residues. Trimming pared 7 bases from V and 8 bases from J, leaving 20 bases between. CDR1 and CDR2 from the germline V gene are SEHNR and FQNEAQ (reference sequence). For the CDR3, the DNA is TGTGCCAGCACGTCCTTCGGGGGTTTAGTAGAAGCTTTCTTT. It specifies CASTSFGGLVEAFF.

The V and J genes are TRBV6-2 or TRBV6-3 and TRBJ2-1, with D hard to call. The V and J ends lost 5 bases and 4 bases respectively, with 6 bases between them. The CDR3 totals 12 residues. Germline V gives CDR1 MNHEY, CDR2 SVGEGT. For the CDR3, the DNA is TGTGCCAGCAGTCTAGAGTACAATGAGCAGTTCTTC. Translation gives CASSLEYNEQFF.

V and J are TRBV2 and TRBJ2-7, with TRBD2 identical over 10 bases. The J segment lost 7 bases and the V segment lost 8 bases, leaving 11 bases of the junction unmatched. The CDR3 extends over 14 amino acids. Germline lookup yields CDR1 SNHLY and CDR2 FYNNEI. The CDR3 coding sequence is TGTGCCAGCCAAATAGCGGGGGGCTACTCTGAGCAGTACTTC. Translation: CASQIAGGYSEQYF.

This clone was seen a single time. CDR3 residues: CASSPGLAGGRSYNEQFF. CDR3 nucleotide sequence: TGTGCCAGCTCACCGGGACTAGCGGGAGGGCGATCCTACAATGAGCAGTTCTTC. The chain carries TRBV18 and TRBJ2-1, with 16 bases identical to TRBD2. This CDR3 region has 18 residues. Germline CDR1 KGHSH, CDR2 LQKENI. V dropped 3 bases and J dropped 1; count of bases not matched to a gene: 3.

This clone was detected only a few times. The rearrangement links TRBV27 to TRBJ1-4; a weak D match, TRBD1 (5 bases). CDR3 length: 15 amino acids. The germline CDR1 and CDR2 sequences are MNHEY and SMNVEV (reference sequence). Deletions cut 6 bases from V and 7 bases from J, with 18 bases between. Here the CDR3 DNA reads TGTGCCAGCAGGGTGGGGGGTCCAGTGGGTGAAAAACTGTTTTTT. The encoded protein is CASRVGGPVGEKLFF.

V usage is TRBV6-5 and J usage is TRBJ2-3; tentative D call: TRBD1 (7 bases). Trimming shortened V by 4 bases and J by 7 bases, and 18 bases separated the two germline ends. Looked up from germline, CDR1 is MNHEY and CDR2 is SVGAGI. The CDR3 length is 15 residues. CDR3 nucleotide sequence: TGTGCCAGCAGTTCCCCCTTCGGAGGGGGCCATACGCAGTATTTT. Protein: CASSSPFGGGHTQYF.

The chain recombines TRBV27 with TRBJ2-2; 13 bases match TRBD2. V shed 2 bases, J shed 6 bases, and the junction held 18 bases outside the gene matches. Germline assignment: CDR1 MNHEY and CDR2 SMNVEV (reference sequence). The CDR3 covers 21 residues. The CDR3 DNA sequence: TGTGCCAGCAGTTTAACGCTAGAGGGACTAGCGGGATATGGTGTCGCCGGGGAGCTGTTTTTT. Translation: CASSLTLEGLAGYGVAGELFF.